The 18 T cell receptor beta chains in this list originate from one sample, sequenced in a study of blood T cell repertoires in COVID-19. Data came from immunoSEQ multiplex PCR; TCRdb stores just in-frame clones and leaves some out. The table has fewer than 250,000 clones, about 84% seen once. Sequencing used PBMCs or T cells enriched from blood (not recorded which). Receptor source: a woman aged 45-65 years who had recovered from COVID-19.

The CDR3 coding sequence is TGTGCCAGCAGCCTAAACACGTACACTGAAGCTTTCTTT. It codes for CASSLNTYTEAFF. The rearrangement uses TRBV3-1 (or the pseudogene TRBV3-2) and TRBJ1-1; no reliable D call. The CDR3 contains 13 residues. Germline V gives CDR1 LGHDT, CDR2 YNNKEL (reference sequence). Trimming stripped 4 bases from V and 3 bases from J, with 9 bases between.

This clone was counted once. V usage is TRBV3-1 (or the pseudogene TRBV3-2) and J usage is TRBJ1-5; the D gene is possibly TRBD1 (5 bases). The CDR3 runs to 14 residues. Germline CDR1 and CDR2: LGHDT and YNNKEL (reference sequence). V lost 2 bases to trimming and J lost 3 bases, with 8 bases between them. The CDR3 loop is CASSQRQLNQPQHF. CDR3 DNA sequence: TGTGCCAGCAGCCAACGACAGCTCAATCAGCCCCAGCATTTT.

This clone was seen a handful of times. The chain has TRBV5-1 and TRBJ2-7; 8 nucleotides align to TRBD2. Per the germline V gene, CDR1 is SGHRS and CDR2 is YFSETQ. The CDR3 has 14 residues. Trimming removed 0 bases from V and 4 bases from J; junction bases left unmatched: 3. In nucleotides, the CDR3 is TGCGCCAGCAGCTTGGGGACTAGCCCTTACGAGCAGTACTTC. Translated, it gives CASSLGTSPYEQYF.

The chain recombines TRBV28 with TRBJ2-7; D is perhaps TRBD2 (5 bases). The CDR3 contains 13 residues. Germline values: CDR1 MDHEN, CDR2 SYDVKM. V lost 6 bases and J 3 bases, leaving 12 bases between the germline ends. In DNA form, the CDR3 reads TGTGCCAGCAGCGCACTAGGCGGCTACGAGCAGTACTTC. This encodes CASSALGGYEQYF.

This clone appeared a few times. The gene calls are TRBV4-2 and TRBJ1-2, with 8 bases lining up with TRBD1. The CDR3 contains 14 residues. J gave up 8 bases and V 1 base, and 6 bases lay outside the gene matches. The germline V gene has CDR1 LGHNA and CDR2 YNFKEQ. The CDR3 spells CASSQAWDRRGYTF. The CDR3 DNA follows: TGTGCCAGCAGCCAAGCCTGGGACAGGAGGGGCTACACCTTC.

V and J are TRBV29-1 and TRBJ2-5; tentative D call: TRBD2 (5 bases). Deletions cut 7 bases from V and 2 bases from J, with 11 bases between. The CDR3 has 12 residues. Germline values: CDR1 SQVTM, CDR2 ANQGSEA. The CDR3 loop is CSALRTQETQYF. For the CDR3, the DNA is TGCAGCGCCCTCCGGACTCAAGAGACCCAGTACTTC.

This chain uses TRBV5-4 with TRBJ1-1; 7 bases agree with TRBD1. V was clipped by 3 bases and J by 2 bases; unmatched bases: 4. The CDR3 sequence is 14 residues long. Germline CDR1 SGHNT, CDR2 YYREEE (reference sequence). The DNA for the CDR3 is TGTGCCAGCAGCTCGGGACAGACAAACACTGAAGCTTTCTTT. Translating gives CASSSGQTNTEAFF. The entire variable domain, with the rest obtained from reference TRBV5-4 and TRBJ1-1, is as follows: ETGVTQSPTHLIKTRGQQVTLRCSSQSGHNTVSWYQQALGQGPQFIFQYYREEENGRGNFPPRFSGLQFPNYSSELNVNALELDDSALYLCASSSGQTNTEAFFGQGTRLTVV.

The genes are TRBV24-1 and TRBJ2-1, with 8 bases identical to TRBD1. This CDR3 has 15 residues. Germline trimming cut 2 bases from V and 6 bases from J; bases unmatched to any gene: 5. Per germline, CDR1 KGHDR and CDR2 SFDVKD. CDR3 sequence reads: CATSDSGQGRNEQFF. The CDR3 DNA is TGTGCCACCAGTGATTCCGGACAGGGTCGCAATGAGCAGTTCTTC.

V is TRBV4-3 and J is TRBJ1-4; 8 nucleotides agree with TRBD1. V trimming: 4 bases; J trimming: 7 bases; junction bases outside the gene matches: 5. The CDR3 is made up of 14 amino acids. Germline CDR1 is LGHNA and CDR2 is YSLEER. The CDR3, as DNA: TGCGCCAGCAGCCTAACAGGGGGGCCTGAAAAACTGTTTTTT. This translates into CASSLTGGPEKLFF.

CDR3 amino acids: CASIRGRGGETQYF. In DNA form, the CDR3 reads TGTGCCAGCATCAGAGGTCGGGGTGGAGAGACCCAGTACTTC. The chain uses TRBV7-2 and TRBJ2-5; D might be TRBD2 (5 bases). The V end was cut by 7 bases, the J end by 4 bases, with 16 bases between. Germline assignment: CDR1 SGHTA and CDR2 FQGNSA. The CDR3 covers 14 residues.

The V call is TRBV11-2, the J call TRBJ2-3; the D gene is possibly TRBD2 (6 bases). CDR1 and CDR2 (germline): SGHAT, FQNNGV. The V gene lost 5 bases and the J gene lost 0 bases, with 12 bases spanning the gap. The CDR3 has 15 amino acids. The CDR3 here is CASSPSSASTDTQYF. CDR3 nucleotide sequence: TGTGCCAGCAGCCCCTCTAGCGCTAGCACAGATACGCAGTATTTT. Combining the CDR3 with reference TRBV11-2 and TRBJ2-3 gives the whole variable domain EAGVAQSPRYKIIEKRQSVAFWCNPISGHATLYWYQQILGQGPKLLIQFQNNGVVDDSQLPKDRFSAERLKGVDSTLKIQPAKLEDSAVYLCASSPSSASTDTQYFGPGTRLTVL.

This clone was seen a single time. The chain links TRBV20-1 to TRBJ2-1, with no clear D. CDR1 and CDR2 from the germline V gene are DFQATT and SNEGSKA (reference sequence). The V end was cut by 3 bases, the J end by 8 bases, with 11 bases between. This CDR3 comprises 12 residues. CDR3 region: CSASNRGYEQFF. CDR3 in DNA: TGCAGTGCTAGTAATAGAGGCTATGAGCAGTTCTTC.

In nucleotides, the CDR3 is TGTGCCAGCAAGTTGGGAGGGATGGAGACCCAGTACTTC. It is translated as CASKLGGMETQYF. The chain uses TRBV28 and TRBJ2-5; 7 bases are a match to TRBD2. CDR1 is MDHEN, CDR2 SYDVKM, per germline. CDR3 length: 13 residues. The J segment lost 5 bases and the V segment lost 7 bases, leaving 7 bases of the junction unmatched.

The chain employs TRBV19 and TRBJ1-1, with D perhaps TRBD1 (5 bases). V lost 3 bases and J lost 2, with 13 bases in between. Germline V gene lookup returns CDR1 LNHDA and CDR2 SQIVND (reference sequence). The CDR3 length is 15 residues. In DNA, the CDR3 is TGTGCCAGTAGTATGATGAGGCAGGGCAACACTGAAGCTTTCTTT. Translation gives CASSMMRQGNTEAFF. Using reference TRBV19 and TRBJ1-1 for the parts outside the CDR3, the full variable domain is DGGITQSPKYLFRKEGQNVTLSCEQNLNHDAMYWYRQDPGQGLRLIYYSQIVNDFQKGDIAEGYSVSREKKESFPLTVTSAQKNPTAFYLCASSMMRQGNTEAFFGQGTRLTVV.

CDR3 region: CASSAGQDFSPLHF. CDR3 nucleotide sequence: TGCGCCAGCAGCGCCGGACAGGATTTTTCACCCCTCCACTTT. The chain links TRBV5-1 to TRBJ1-6; 7 bases map to TRBD1. V lost 4 bases and J lost 9; bases outside the gene matches: 7. CDR3 size: 14 residues. Germline-derived CDR1 and CDR2 are SGHRS and YFSETQ.

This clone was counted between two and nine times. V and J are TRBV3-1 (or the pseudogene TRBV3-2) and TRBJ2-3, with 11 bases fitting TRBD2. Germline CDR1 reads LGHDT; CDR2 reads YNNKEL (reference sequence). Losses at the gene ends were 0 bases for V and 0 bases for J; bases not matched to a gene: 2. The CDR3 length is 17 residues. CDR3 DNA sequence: TGTGCCAGCAGCCAAGATAGCGGGAGGGCCAGCACAGATACGCAGTATTTT. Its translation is CASSQDSGRASTDTQYF.

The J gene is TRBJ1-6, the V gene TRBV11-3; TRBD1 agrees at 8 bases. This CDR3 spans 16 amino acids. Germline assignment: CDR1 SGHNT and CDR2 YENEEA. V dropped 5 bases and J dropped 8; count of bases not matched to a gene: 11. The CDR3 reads CASSIQATGGYSPLHF. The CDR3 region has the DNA TGTGCCAGCAGCATTCAAGCCACAGGGGGGTATTCACCCCTCCACTTT.

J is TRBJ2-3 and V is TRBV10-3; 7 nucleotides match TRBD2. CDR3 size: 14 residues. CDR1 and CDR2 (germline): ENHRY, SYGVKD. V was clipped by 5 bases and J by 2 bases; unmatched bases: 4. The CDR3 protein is CAISPTSPTDTQYF. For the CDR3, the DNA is TGTGCCATCAGTCCGACTAGCCCCACAGATACGCAGTATTTT.